This record covers a single T cell receptor (beta chain). The antigen remains undetermined. The sample belongs to a study of shared clonotypes between healthy human individuals. The CDR3 totals 15 residues. V was cut by 1 base and J by 4 bases, with 11 bases left in between. Germline V lookup: CDR1 SNHLY, CDR2 FYNNEI. Study-level findings and limits: Clonotype sharing among donors was expected to depend on sequencing depth. Researchers found naive subsets generally carried larger estimated richness than memory subsets.

This table comes from immunoSEQ multiplex PCR, and its TCRdb copy is limited to in-frame clones, with some not included. This sample has roughly 2,300,000 clones, with roughly 92% found just once. The sequencing sample was made of naive CD4+ T cells from PBMCs. Stated subset: CD45RA+ positively selected. The sequence was collected from a man younger than 30 in good health. Some clones in this sample may be carry-over from other donors' samples. This sequence joins TRBV2 and TRBJ2-1; D not certain. This CDR3 reads CASSEGGTAYNEQFF. CDR3 DNA: TGTGCCAGCAGTGAAGGGGGTACAGCTTACAATGAGCAGTTCTTC.